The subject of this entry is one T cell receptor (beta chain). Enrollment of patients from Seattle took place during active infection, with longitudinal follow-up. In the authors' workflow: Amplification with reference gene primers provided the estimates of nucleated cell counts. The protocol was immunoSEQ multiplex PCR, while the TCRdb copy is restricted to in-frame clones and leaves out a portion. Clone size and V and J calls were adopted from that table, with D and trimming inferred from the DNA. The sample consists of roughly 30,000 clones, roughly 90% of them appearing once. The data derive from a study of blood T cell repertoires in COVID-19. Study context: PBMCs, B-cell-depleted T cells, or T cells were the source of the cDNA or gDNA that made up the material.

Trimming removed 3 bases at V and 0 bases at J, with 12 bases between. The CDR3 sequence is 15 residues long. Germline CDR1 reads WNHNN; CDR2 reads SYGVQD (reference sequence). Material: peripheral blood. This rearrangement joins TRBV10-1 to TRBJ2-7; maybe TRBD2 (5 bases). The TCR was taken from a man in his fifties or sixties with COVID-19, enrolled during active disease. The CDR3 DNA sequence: TGCGCCAGCAGTGACGGAAGCGGAAGCTCCTACGAGCAGTACTTC. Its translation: CASSDGSGSSYEQYF.